The T cell receptor beta chain described here comes from a study of tumor-infiltrating lymphocytes in oesophageal squamous cell carcinoma. TCRdb used MiXCR to reprocess the PCR reads, holding one entry per CDR3 protein. Among about 24,000 distinct CDR3 sequences listed, under 50% were seen once. There are 15 residues in the CDR3. V lost 4 bases and J lost 0, with 11 bases in between. Germline V gene data show CDR1 as SGHVS and CDR2 as FNYEAQ. This clonotype was found a few times. Sequencing input: esophageal tumor tissue. This receptor was obtained from a male donor with esophageal squamous cell carcinoma. J is TRBJ2-3 and V is TRBV7-6; D perhaps matches TRBD1 (6 bases). The chain's CDR3 is CASSSHGQSTDTQYF. The CDR3 bases are TGTGCCAGCAGCTCCCACGGACAGAGCACAGATACGCAGTATTTT.